This TCR beta chain is drawn from a study of shared clonotypes between healthy human individuals. The overall study: Participating donors consisted of two women and a few men aged 18 to 49.

Donors included only healthy HIV-negative adults lacking recent acute infections or vaccinations. Among the donors, all were Caucasian adults who lived in Nashville, Tennessee. Germline loops: CDR1 MNHEY, CDR2 SMNVEV (reference sequence). This CDR3 region has 16 residues. The ends were cut back, 2 bases at V and 0 bases at J, with 12 bases in the middle. Ten or more counts support this clone. Its antigen is not known. Assay: immunoSEQ multiplex PCR; the TCRdb copy retains only in-frame clones and omits some. This table holds roughly 500,000 clones, 76% found once. Notes on the study in general: Clonotype sharing among donors was expected to depend on sequencing depth.

The J gene is TRBJ2-3, the V gene TRBV27, with TRBD2 as a possible D gene (5 bases). The clonotype comes from a woman aged 35 to 49 in good health. Some clones in this sample may be carry-over from other donors' samples. Sequencing was performed on PBMCs. The CDR3 protein is CASSLSGATSTDTQYF. For the CDR3, the DNA is TGTGCCAGCAGTTTAAGCGGAGCCACTAGCACAGATACGCAGTATTTT.